This T cell receptor (beta chain) came from a study of neurological immune-mediated disorders. In the study overall: The study included about 34 multiple sclerosis patients, approximately 30 relapsing-remitting and 3 secondary progressive.

cDNA synthesis was performed by 5'RACE with 10-nucleotide random UMIs. Over 200 million TCR-beta sequences from 15-18 subjects were obtained in each sequencing run. TCRdb called the 5' RACE reads again in MiXCR, with one record for every CDR3 protein. The table lists 25,000 to 30,000 distinct CDR3 sequences, around 3.2% of them singletons, with approximately 6.7% in the top ten. This clonotype counts as medium-sized. Trimming stripped 1 base from V and 0 bases from J, with 11 bases between. Germline assignment: CDR1 SGHTA and CDR2 FQGNSA. There are 16 residues in the CDR3. The sample was PBMCs. V gene TRBV7-2 combines with J gene TRBJ2-3, with D unclear. This sequence was found in a woman aged 25-40 years with multiple sclerosis. The CDR3 DNA sequence: TGTGCCAGCAGCTTAGAGGGTCCCCCTAGCACAGATACGCAGTATTTT. This encodes CASSLEGPPSTDTQYF.